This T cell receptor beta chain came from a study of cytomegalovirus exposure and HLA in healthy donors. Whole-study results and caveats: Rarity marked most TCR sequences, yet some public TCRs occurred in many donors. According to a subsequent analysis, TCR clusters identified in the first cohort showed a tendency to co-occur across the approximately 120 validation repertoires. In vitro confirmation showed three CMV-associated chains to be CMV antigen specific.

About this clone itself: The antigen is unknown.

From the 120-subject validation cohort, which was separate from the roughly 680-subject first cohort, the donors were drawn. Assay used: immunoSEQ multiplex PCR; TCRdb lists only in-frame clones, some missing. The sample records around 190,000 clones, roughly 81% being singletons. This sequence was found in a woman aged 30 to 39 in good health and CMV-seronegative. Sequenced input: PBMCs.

CDR3 loop: CASSHQLNGGYEQYF. The DNA of the CDR3 is TGCGCCAGCAGCCATCAGCTAAACGGCGGTTACGAGCAGTACTTC. The chain uses TRBV4-1 and TRBJ2-7; D remains unclear. The CDR3 is 15 residues long. The V gene lost 3 bases and the J gene lost 4 bases, with 16 bases spanning the gap. Germline CDR1 is MGHRA and CDR2 is YSYEKL.